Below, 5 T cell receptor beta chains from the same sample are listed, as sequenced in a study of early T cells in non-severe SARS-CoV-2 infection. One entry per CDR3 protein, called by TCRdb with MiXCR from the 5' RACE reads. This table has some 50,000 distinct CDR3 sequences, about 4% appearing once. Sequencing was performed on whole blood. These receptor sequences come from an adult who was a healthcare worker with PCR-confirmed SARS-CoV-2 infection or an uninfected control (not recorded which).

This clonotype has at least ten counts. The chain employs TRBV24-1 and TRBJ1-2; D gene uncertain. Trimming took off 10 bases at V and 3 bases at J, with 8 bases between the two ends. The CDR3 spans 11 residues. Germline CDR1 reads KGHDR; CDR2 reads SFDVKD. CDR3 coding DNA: TGTGCCACAGGCGGTGACTATGGCTACACCTTC. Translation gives CATGGDYGYTF.

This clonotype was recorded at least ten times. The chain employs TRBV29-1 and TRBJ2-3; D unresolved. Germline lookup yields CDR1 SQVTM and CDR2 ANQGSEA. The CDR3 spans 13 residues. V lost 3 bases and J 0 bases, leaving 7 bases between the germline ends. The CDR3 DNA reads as TGCAGCGTTGAGTCAGATAGCACAGATACGCAGTATTTT. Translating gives CSVESDSTDTQYF.

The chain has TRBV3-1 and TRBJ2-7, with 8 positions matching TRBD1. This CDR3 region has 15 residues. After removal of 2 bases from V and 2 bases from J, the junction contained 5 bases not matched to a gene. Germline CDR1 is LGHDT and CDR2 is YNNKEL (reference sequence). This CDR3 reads CASSQRGQEPYEQYF. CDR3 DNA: TGTGCCAGCAGCCAACGGGGACAGGAACCCTACGAGCAGTACTTC.

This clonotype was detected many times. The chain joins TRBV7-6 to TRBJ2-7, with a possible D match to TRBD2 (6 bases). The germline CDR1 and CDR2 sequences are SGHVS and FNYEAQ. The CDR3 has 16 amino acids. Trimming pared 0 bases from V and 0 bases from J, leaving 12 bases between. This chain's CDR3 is CASSLAGTESSYEQYF. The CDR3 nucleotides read TGTGCCAGCAGCTTAGCCGGGACTGAAAGCTCCTACGAGCAGTACTTC.

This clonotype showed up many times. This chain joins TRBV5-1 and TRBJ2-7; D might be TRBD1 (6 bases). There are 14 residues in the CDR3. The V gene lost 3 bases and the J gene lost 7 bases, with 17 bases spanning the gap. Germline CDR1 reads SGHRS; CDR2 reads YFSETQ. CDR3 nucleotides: TGCGCCAGCAGCTCGACAGGCCCCCCTCGGGAGCAGTACTTC. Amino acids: CASSSTGPPREQYF.